This is a list of T cell receptor beta chains from one sample in a study of cytomegalovirus exposure and HLA in healthy donors. The repertoire was sequenced with immunoSEQ multiplex PCR; TCRdb's copy has only in-frame clones and lacks some. The table includes more than 90,000 clones, 76% detected once. The sequenced sample consisted of PBMCs. These receptors were obtained from a man in his forties in good health and CMV-seronegative. Each CDR3 is given without its conserved first and last residue.

j_gene,v_gene,CDR3aa
TRBJ1-4,TRBV28,ATLRGTNEKLF
TRBJ1-1,TRBV9,ASSAKIQGVGEAF
TRBJ2-1,TRBV4-1,ASSQDNPGGLYNEQF
TRBJ2-3,TRBV29-1,SVRTADTQY
TRBJ2-7,TRBV19,ASSMQADTYEQY
TRBJ1-1,TRBV5-5,ASSTVNTEAF
TRBJ2-1,TRBV29-1,SVPRGSGRYNEQF
TRBJ1-2,TRBV5-1,ASSSGQGEDLNGYT
TRBJ1-2,TRBV23-1,ASSLHRPYGYT
TRBJ2-1,TRBV13,ASSQGLHVSEQF
TRBJ1-2,TRBV2,ASKLRTGDFGYT
TRBJ2-2,TRBV4-3,ASSQVERAGELF
TRBJ2-5,TRBV10-2,ASSEFGSGRQETQY
TRBJ2-7,TRBV7-2,ASSGDEQY
TRBJ1-6,TRBV4-2,ASSQKAGGDDNSPLH
TRBJ1-2,TRBV6-1,ASRPPGGLWYGYT
TRBJ2-3,TRBV7-2,ASSFPAWDTQY
TRBJ2-7,TRBV11-2,ASSLVEGSEEQY
TRBJ2-1,TRBV6-4,ASSEISGGVGEQF
TRBJ2-2,TRBV7-9,ASMGRSNTGELF
TRBJ1-3,TRBV10-3,AISVSPSDTIY
TRBJ2-2,TRBV5-1,ASSLLSGNTGELF
TRBJ1-1,TRBV27,ASSVTQGFTEAF
TRBJ1-1,TRBV4-3,ASSQDRRVGGGVNTEAF
TRBJ1-1,TRBV29-1,SVEEPRNTEAF
TRBJ2-7,TRBV19,ASTPTGQGHEQY
TRBJ2-1,TRBV25-1,ASRGQAWNEQF
TRBJ1-3,TRBV7-6,ASSLVFTDSGNTIY
TRBJ2-5,TRBV7-9,ASSHQQETQY
TRBJ1-2,TRBV6-5,ASSPLGHTFYGYT
TRBJ2-7,TRBV6-1,ASSEFGQHYEQY